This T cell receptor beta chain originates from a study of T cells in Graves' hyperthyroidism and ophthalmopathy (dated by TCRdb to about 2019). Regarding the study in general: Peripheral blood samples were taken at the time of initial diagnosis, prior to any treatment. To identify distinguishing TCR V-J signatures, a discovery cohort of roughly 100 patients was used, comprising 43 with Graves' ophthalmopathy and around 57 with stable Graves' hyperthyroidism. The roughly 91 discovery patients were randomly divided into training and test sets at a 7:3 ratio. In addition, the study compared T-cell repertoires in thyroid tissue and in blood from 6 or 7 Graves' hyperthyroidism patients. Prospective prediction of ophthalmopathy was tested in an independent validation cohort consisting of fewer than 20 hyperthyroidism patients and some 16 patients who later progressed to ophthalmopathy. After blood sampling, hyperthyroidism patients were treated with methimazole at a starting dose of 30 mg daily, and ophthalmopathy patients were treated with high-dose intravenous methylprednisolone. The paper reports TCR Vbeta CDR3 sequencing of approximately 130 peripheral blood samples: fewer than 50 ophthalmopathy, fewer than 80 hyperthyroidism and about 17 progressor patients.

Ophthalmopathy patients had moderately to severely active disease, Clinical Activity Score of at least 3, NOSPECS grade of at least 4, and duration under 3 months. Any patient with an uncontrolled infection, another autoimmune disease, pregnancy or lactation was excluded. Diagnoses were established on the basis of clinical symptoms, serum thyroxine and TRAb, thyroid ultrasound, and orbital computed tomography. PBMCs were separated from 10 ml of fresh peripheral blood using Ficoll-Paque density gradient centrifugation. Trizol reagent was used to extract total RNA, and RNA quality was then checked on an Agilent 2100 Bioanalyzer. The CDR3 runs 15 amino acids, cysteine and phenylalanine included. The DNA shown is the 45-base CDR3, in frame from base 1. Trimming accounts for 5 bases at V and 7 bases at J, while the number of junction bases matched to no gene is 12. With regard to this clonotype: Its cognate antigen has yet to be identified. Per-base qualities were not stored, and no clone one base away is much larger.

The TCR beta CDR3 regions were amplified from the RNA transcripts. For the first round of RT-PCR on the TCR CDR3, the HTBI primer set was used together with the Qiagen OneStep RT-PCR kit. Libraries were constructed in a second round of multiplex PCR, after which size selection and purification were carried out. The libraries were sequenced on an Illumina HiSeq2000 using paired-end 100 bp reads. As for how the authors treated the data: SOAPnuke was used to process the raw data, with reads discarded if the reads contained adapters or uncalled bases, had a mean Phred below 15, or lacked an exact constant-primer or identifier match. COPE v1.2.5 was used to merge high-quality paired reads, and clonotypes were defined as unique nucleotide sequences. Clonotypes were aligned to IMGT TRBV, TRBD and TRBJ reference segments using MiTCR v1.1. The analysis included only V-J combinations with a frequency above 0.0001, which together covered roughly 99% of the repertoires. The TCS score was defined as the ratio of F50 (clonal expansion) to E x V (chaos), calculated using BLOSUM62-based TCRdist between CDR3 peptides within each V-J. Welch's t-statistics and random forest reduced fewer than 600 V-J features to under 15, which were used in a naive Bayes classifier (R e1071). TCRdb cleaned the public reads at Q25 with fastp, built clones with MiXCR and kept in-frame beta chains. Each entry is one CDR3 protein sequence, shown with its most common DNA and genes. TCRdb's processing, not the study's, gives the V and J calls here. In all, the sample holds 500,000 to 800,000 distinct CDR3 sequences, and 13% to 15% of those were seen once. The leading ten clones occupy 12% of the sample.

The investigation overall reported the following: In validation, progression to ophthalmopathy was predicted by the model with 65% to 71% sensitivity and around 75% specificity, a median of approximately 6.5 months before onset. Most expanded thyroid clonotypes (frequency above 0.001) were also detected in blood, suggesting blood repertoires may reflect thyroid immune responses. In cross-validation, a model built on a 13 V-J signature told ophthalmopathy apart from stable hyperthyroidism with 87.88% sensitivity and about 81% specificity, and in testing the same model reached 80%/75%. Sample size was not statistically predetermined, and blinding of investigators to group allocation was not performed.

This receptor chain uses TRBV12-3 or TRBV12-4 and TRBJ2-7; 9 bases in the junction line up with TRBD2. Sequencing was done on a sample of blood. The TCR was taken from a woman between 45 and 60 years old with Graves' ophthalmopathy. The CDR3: CASSPGTSNLGEQYF. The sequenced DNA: TGTGCCAGCAGTCCCGGGACTAGCAATCTGGGTGAGCAGTACTTC.